This T cell receptor beta chain stems from a study of low-dose radiotherapy and immunotherapy resistance in tumors. Across the study: With cycle 1 day 1 as the start, patients took oral aspirin 300 mg daily for four cycles.

With TRAV- and TRBV-specific primers, first-strand cDNA was made, covering the alpha and beta chains. Amplification, which lasted around 21 PCR cycles, used a constant-region primer and V-primer adapter to amplify TCRs. TCRdb fed the reads into MiXCR, producing one record per CDR3 protein. The table shows some 46,000 distinct CDR3 sequences, with 25% to 30% occurring only once. Time point defined: after trial treatment. Specified treatment: LDRT plus nivolumab, ipilimumab, low-dose cyclophosphamide and aspirin (RACIN trial). This clonotype was counted many times. CDR1 LGHNA and CDR2 YNFKEQ come from the germline V gene. The V and J ends lost 1 base and 6 bases, in that order; junction bases with no gene match: 4. This CDR3 is built from 15 residues.

The clonotype comes from a male donor with prostate cancer. The sequenced sample was PBMCs, obtained after low-dose radiotherapy plus immunotherapy. The rearrangement uses TRBV4-2 and TRBJ2-2; 8 bases are shared with TRBD1. CDR3 bases: TGTGCCAGCAGCCAAGTCGGACAGGGATCCGGGGAGCTGTTTTTT. It translates to CASSQVGQGSGELFF.